A single sample gave rise to the 6 T cell receptor beta chains below, sequenced in a study of Ad26.COV2.S vaccination and SARS-CoV-2 variants. Clones were sequenced by immunoSEQ multiplex PCR, and TCRdb holds only the in-frame ones, with some missing. The table includes approximately 350,000 clones, more than 75% detected once. Regarding treatment: 15 to 20 received Ad26.COV2.S at low or high dose, single or two shots; about 5 received placebo; per-sample allocation not given. Samples analyzed were those drawn on day 63 after the first vaccine or placebo injection. Sequenced here: peripheral blood, sampled in a trial of Ad26.COV2.S vaccine versus placebo. The receptor source for this set is a person between 18 and 59 years old who received the Ad26.COV2.S COVID-19 vaccine or a placebo.

J is TRBJ1-2 and V is TRBV7-2; 12 nucleotides match TRBD1. The V gene end was trimmed by 5 bases and the J gene end by 8 bases; junction bases not matched to a gene: 9. There are 15 residues in the CDR3. The germline V gene encodes CDR1 SGHTA and CDR2 FQGNSA. Written as DNA, the CDR3 is TGTGCCAGCAGCCCCGCCGGGACAGGGGGCGACGGCTACACCTTC. Translating gives CASSPAGTGGDGYTF. The whole variable domain, filled in from reference TRBV7-2 and TRBJ1-2, reads GAGVSQSPSNKVTEKGKDVELRCDPISGHTALYWYRQSLGQGLEFLIYFQGNSAPDKSGLPSDRFSAERTGGSVSTLTIQRTQQEDSAVYLCASSPAGTGGDGYTFGSGTRLTVV.

This chain joins TRBV5-6 and TRBJ1-2; D is unclear. Between the trimmed V and J ends, which lost 0 bases and 2 bases, there was a span of 8 bases. This CDR3 is built from 14 residues. The germline V gene encodes CDR1 SGHDT and CDR2 YYEEEE. The CDR3 loop reads CASSLGPENYGYTF. The CDR3 nucleotides read TGTGCCAGCAGCTTGGGTCCCGAAAACTATGGCTACACCTTC.

This clone was detected a few times. Other nucleotide sequences from this sample produce the same CDR3. This chain links TRBV2 with TRBJ1-6; D is unclear. In germline, CDR1 is SNHLY, CDR2 FYNNEI. The germline V and J ends were trimmed by 1 base and 4 bases, with 2 bases remaining between them. The CDR3 totals 13 residues. The CDR3 sequence: CASSEGYNSPLHF. CDR3 bases: TGTGCCAGCAGTGAAGGTTATAATTCACCCCTCCACTTT.

The chain has TRBV30 and TRBJ2-7; tentative D call: TRBD1 (6 bases). The ends were cut back, 1 base at V and 0 bases at J, with 7 bases in the middle. The germline CDR1 and CDR2 sequences are GTSNPN and SVGIG (reference sequence). The CDR3 length is 13 residues. The CDR3 sequence is CAWSAGASYEQYF. The CDR3 coding sequence is TGTGCCTGGAGTGCAGGGGCCTCCTACGAGCAGTACTTC.

The genes are TRBV5-1 and TRBJ2-1, with D uncertain. The germline CDR1 and CDR2 sequences are SGHRS and YFSETQ. The V and J ends lost 6 bases and 6 bases respectively, with 7 bases between them. The CDR3 spans 11 residues. CDR3 bases: TGCGCCAGCAAGTTTGGCAATGAGCAGTTCTTC. This encodes CASKFGNEQFF.

The rearrangement joins TRBV2 to TRBJ2-7, with 10 nucleotides matching TRBD1. Germline trimming cut 7 bases from V and 3 bases from J; bases unmatched to any gene: 15. The CDR3 contains 17 residues. Per the germline V gene, CDR1 is SNHLY and CDR2 is FYNNEI. The CDR3 spells CASTRDPLGTGVYEQYF. Here the CDR3 DNA reads TGTGCCAGCACCCGAGATCCCCTGGGGACAGGGGTCTACGAGCAGTACTTC.